Given below is one T cell receptor (beta chain) in context. Its cognate antigen has yet to be identified. Base qualities are missing; no much larger clone stands one base away. Enrolling through a virtual design, the prospective study's participants ranged in age from roughly 18 to 95 years and lived across roughly 24 United States geographic areas. Cohort assignment in the prospective study relied on participant-reported clinical history from a screening survey and a study questionnaire. Recovered participants in ImmuneRACE Cohort 3 were defined as having two consecutive negative NP/OP PCR tests, clearance from a healthcare professional, or resolution of symptoms. In the prospective study, mobile phlebotomists collected whole blood, serum and a nasopharyngeal or oropharyngeal swab from each participant. Prospective study participants could optionally give additional blood draws and questionnaires over an approximately 2-month period. Before DNA extraction, prospective study blood samples were shipped either frozen or at room temperature.

Here V drops 5 bases and J drops 0 bases, and the junction holds 6 bases not matched to any gene. Including cysteine and phenylalanine, the CDR3 has 16 amino acids. Solely the CDR3 DNA is kept, with 48 bases framed from the first base. In the germline V gene, CDR1 corresponds to KGHDR and CDR2 to SFDVKD. This sample stems from a study of blood T cell repertoires in COVID-19 (dated by TCRdb to the early 2020s). Turning to the overall study: Collaborator samples came from the United States, Italy and Spain and covered acute and convalescent phases of COVID-19. The prospective study material was composed of cDNA or gDNA derived from T cells, B-cell-depleted T cells, or PBMCs. Deeply sampled blood TCRbeta repertoires from subjects exposed to, actively infected with, or recovered from COVID-19 were included in the dataset. The repertoires were made available in a free public database intended to serve as a resource for research on the immune response to SARS-CoV-2. The samples were drawn from the first 160 participants of the ongoing ImmuneRACE study and from 950 to 1,500 subjects provided by 6 global collaborators. The sample metadata nearly always contained a de-identified subject ID, COVID-19 status, age in years and sex. HLA class I and class II types, where available, came from metadata supplied by the sample provider rather than from assay-based typing. Overall study results and their limits: Clinical and demographic metadata were provided uncurated, with the amount varying by source and participant.

TCRbeta CDR3 regions were amplified from genomic DNA using the immunoSEQ Assay, a bias-controlled multiplex PCR. Under the source paper's analysis protocol: Within the assay, amplification of reference gene primers was used to estimate how many nucleated cells each sample contained. Sequence reads were collapsed and filtered to measure the absolute abundance of every unique TCRbeta CDR3 rearrangement. For each sample, productive Simpson clonality was calculated as the square root of Simpson's diversity index across productive rearrangements. TCRdb carries this immuneACCESS record with in-frame sequences only. Its versions omit some clonotypes, under half of them owing to an unresolved V gene in the studies checked, with the rest unexplained. V and J calls and clone size are given by that table; D and trimming were obtained from the DNA. In this sample the table shows a few hundred thousand clones, more than 90% of which occur a single time. Together, the top ten hold less than 20% of the sample.

This clonotype was obtained from a woman between 25 and 40 years old who had recovered from COVID-19. Recombination joined TRBV24-1 with TRBJ2-1; TRBD2 lines up with 7 middle nucleotides. The sequencing sample was made of PBMCs or T cells enriched from blood (not recorded which). The nucleotide sequence reads TGTGCCACCAGTGGGCTTGGGGGGGACTCCTACAATGAGCAGTTCTTC. Its translation is CATSGLGGDSYNEQFF.